The clone carrying this T cell receptor beta chain was seen a few times. The antigen is undetermined. This specimen comes from a study of early T cells in non-severe SARS-CoV-2 infection. Study overall: The authors sequenced bulk RNA from unsorted whole blood, leaving chains unpaired.

cDNA molecules, individually, were tagged with unique molecular identifiers. TCRdb redid the calling of the 5' RACE reads with MiXCR, one entry per CDR3 protein. The data contain 50,000 or so distinct CDR3 sequences, roughly 13% of them singletons. Study-wide points: The matching step, a VDJdb search, favored anti-spike CD8 responses and missed private and CD4 specificities.

This CDR3 region has 14 residues. The ends lost 6 bases at V and 5 bases at J; junction bases unmatched: 10. Germline lookup yields CDR1 DFQATT and CDR2 SNEGSKA (reference sequence). This clonotype originated in an adult who was a healthcare worker with PCR-confirmed SARS-CoV-2 infection or an uninfected control (not recorded which). This chain joins TRBV20-1 and TRBJ1-2; 9 nucleotides match TRBD1. Sample: whole blood. The DNA of the CDR3 is TGCAGTGCCTCGATGGACAGGGGAAGATATGGCTACACCTTC. This translates into CSASMDRGRYGYTF.